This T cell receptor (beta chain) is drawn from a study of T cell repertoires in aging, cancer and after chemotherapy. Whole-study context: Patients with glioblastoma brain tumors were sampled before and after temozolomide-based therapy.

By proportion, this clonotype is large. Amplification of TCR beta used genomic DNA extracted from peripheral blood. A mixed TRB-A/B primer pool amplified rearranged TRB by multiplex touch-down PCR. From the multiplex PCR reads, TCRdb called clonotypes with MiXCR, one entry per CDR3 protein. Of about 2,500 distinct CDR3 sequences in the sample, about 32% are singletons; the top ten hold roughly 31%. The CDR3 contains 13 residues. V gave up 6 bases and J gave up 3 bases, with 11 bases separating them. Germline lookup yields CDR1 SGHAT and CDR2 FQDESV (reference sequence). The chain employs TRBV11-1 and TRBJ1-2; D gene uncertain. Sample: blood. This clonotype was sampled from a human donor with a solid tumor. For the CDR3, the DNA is TGTGCCAGCAGTCCCTATGGCTACTATGGCTACACCTTC. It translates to CASSPYGYYGYTF.